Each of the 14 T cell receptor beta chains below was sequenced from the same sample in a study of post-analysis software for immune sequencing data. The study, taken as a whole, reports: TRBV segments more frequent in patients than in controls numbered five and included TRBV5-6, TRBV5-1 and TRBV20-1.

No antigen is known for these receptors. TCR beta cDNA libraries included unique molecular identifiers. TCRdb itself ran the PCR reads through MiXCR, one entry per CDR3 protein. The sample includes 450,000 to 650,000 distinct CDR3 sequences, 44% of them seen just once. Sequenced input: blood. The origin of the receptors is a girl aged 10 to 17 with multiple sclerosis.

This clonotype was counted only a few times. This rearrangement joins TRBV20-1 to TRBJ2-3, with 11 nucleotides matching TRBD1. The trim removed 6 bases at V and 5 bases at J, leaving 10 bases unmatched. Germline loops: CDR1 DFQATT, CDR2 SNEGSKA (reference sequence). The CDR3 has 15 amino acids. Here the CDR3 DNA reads TGCAGTGCCCCTGAAGGGACAGGGGGAGAAGATACGCAGTATTTT. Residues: CSAPEGTGGEDTQYF.

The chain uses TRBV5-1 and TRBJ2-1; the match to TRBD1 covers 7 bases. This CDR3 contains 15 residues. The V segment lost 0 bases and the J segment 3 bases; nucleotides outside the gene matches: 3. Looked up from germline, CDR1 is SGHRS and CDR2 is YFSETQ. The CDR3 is CASSLDPGGYNEQFF. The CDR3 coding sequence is TGCGCCAGCAGCTTGGACCCAGGGGGCTACAATGAGCAGTTCTTC.

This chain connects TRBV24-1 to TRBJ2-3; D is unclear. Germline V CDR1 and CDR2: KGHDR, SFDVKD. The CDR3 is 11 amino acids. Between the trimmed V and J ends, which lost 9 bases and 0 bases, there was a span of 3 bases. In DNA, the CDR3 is TGTGCCACCCGCAGCACAGATACGCAGTATTTT. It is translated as CATRSTDTQYF.

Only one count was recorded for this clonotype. The CDR3 region is CASSSSDTEAFF. DNA of the CDR3: TGTGCCAGCAGCTCCAGTGACACTGAAGCTTTCTTT. The chain joins TRBV6-2 or TRBV6-3 to TRBJ1-1; D not certain. CDR3 length: 12 residues. The V end lost 6 bases, the J end lost 3 bases, and 8 bases lay between the germline ends. Germline CDR1 is MNHEY and CDR2 is SVGEGT.

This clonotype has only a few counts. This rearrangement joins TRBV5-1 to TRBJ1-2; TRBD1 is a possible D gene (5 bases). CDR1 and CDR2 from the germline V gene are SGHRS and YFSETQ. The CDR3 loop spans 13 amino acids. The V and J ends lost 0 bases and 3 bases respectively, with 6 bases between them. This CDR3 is CASSLVGDYGYTF. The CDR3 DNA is TGCGCCAGCAGCTTGGTGGGGGACTATGGCTACACCTTC.

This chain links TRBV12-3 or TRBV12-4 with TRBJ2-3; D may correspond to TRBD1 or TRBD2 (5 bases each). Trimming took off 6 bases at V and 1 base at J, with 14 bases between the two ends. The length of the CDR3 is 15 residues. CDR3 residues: CASSPPGLRTDTQYF. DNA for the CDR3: TGTGCCAGCAGCCCTCCGGGGCTTCGCACAGATACGCAGTATTTT.

CDR3 region: CASSRTGSFYNSPLHF. Here the CDR3 DNA reads TGTGCCAGCAGCCGGACAGGGTCTTTCTATAATTCACCCCTCCACTTT. The gene calls are TRBV5-5 and TRBJ1-6; TRBD1 matches 8 bases. Germline CDR1 reads SGHKS; CDR2 reads YYEKEE (reference sequence). The CDR3 totals 16 residues. With V trimmed by 4 bases and J by 3 bases, 6 bases remained unmatched.

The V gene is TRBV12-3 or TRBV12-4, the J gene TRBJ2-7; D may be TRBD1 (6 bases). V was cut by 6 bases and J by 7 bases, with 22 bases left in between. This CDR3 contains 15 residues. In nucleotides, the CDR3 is TGTGCCAGCAGCCCGTGGCGGGCAGGTCAGGGGGAGCAGTACTTC. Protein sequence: CASSPWRAGQGEQYF.

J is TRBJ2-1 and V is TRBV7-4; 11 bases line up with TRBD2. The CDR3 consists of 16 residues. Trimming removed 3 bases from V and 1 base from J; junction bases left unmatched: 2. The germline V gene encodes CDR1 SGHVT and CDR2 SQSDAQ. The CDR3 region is CASSFGLAGSYNEQFF. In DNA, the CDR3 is TGTGCCAGCAGCTTCGGACTAGCGGGTTCCTACAATGAGCAGTTCTTC.

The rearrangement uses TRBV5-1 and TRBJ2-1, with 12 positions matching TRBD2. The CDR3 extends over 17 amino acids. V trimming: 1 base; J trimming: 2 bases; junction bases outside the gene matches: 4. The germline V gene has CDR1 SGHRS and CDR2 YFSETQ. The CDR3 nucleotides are TGCGCCAGCAGCTTGTACGCTAGCGGGGGGGCCTACAATGAGCAGTTCTTC. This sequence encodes CASSLYASGGAYNEQFF. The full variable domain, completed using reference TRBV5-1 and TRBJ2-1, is KAGVTQTPRYLIKTRGQQVTLSCSPISGHRSVSWYQQTPGQGLQFLFEYFSETQRNKGNFPGRFSGRQFSNSRSEMNVSTLELGDSALYLCASSLYASGGAYNEQFFGPGTRLTVL.

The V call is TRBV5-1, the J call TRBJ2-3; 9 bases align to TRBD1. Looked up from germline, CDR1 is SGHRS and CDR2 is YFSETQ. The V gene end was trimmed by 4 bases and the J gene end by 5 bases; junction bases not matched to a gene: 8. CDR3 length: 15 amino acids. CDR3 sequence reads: CASSRNPGQGDTQYF. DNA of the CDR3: TGCGCCAGCAGCCGAAACCCGGGACAGGGAGATACGCAGTATTTT.

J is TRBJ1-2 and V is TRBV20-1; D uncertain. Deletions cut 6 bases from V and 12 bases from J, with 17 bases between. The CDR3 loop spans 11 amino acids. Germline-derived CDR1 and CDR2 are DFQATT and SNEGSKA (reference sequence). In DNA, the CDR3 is TGCAGTGCAAAAACAAGGGAGGGCCACACCTTC. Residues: CSAKTREGHTF.

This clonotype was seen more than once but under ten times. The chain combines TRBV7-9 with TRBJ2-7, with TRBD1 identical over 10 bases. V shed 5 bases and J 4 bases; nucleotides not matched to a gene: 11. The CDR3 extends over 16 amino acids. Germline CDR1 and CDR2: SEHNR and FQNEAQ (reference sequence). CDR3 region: CASSAGGTGVWYEQYF. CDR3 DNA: TGTGCCAGCAGCGCTGGGGGGACAGGGGTTTGGTACGAGCAGTACTTC.

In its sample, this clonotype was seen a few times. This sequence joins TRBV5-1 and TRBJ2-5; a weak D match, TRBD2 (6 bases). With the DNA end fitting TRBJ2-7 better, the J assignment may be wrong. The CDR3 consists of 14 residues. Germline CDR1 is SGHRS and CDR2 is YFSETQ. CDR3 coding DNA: TGCGCCAGCAGCGCAGATGGTCTAGCGCGCGAGCAGTACTTC. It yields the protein CASSADGLAREQYF.